Sequencing of this T cell receptor (beta chain) was carried out in a study of blood T cell repertoires in COVID-19. Overall study: Whether acute or convalescent, the COVID-19 samples came from the United States, Italy and Spain. PBMCs, B-cell-depleted T cells, or T cells provided the cDNA or gDNA that made up the material.

Germline values: CDR1 LGHDT, CDR2 YNNKEL (reference sequence). Trimming cost V 4 bases and J 1 base; bases outside gene matches: 2. CDR3 length: 14 residues. In the source study's methods: Reference gene primer amplification yielded estimated nucleated cell counts. Sequencing used immunoSEQ multiplex PCR; TCRdb keeps in-frame clones, though not all of them. That table furnishes V, J and clone size, whereas the DNA furnished D and trimming. The sample has about 89,000 clones, about 80% seen once. The chain couples TRBV3-1 (or the pseudogene TRBV3-2) to TRBJ2-3; 7 bases align to TRBD2. This TCR was sampled from an elderly woman with acute or convalescent COVID-19. Source material: peripheral blood. CDR3 sequence reads: CASSRSGGTDTQYF. CDR3 sequence (DNA): TGTGCCAGCAGCCGAAGCGGGGGCACAGATACGCAGTATTTT.